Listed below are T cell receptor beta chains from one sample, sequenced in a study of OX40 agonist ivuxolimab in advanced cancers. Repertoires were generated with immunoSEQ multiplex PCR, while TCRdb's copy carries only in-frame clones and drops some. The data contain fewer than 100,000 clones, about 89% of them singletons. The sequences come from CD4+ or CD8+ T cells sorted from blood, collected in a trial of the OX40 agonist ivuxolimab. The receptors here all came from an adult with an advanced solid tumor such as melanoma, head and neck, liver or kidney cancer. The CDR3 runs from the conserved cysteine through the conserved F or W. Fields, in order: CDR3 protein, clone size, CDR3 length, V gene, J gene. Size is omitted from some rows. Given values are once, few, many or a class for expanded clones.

CASSQAYRVGYTF	.	13	TRBV4-1	TRBJ1-2
CASSRRLQDTEAFF	once	14	TRBV11-1	TRBJ1-1
CASSGTRWGSGRSWQYF	few	17	TRBV27	TRBJ2-7
CASTPRVTGELFF	.	13	TRBV19	TRBJ2-2
CASGTGWGEKLFF	.	13	TRBV6-1	TRBJ1-4
CASREGTSGRVDTQYF	.	16	TRBV10-2	TRBJ2-3
CAISAQGVTGELFF	few	14	TRBV10-3	TRBJ2-2
CASARTSGVYEQFF	.	14	TRBV5-4	TRBJ2-1
CASSKRGDEAFF	.	12	TRBV2	TRBJ1-1
CASSLGLREGRAYNEQFF	.	18	TRBV5-5	TRBJ2-1
CASSLASGGLGDTQYF	.	16	TRBV5-1	TRBJ2-3
CAHSITNQPQHF	.	12	TRBV28	TRBJ1-5
CASSFAQRNTGELFF	.	15	TRBV5-4	TRBJ2-2
CASSLEGPHGTEAFF	.	15	TRBV5-1	TRBJ1-1
CASSSGPGQGDEQYF	.	15	TRBV9	TRBJ2-7
CASSVGALGRSSYNEQFF	.	18	TRBV9	TRBJ2-1
CATSRGGGQANTEAFF	.	16	TRBV15	TRBJ1-1
CASSLDGAPNQPQHF	.	15	TRBV11-2	TRBJ1-5
CASSFVGTGRDEQFF	few	15	TRBV7-3	TRBJ2-1
CASSKAGKWAQGAGANVLTF	.	20	TRBV21-1	TRBJ2-6
CASSYRSPGTGFEAFF	.	16	TRBV6-5	TRBJ1-1
CASSLARGDRQFF	.	13	TRBV7-2	TRBJ2-1
CASSQDGRGGHRETQYF	.	17	TRBV4-2	TRBJ2-5
CASSYSGPHYEQYF	.	14	TRBV7-9	TRBJ2-7
CASSIDSIWQVKNTEAFF	once	18	TRBV19	TRBJ1-1
CASILGDEQYF	.	11	TRBV7-9	TRBJ2-7
CASSLQGQVSEAFF	.	14	TRBV7-2	TRBJ1-1
CASSLRGGSYEQYF	.	14	TRBV7-3	TRBJ2-7
CASSLGRAREQYF	.	13	TRBV5-1	TRBJ2-7
CASSLFTGHSPLHF	.	14	TRBV27	TRBJ1-6
CASSLSGFLTDTQYF	.	15	TRBV11-3	TRBJ2-3
CAISVGGNSPLHF	few	13	TRBV10-3	TRBJ1-6
CASSLPLRGPNNYGYTF	.	17	TRBV7-2	TRBJ1-2
CASSLGTGASLGSYNSPLHF	.	20	TRBV7-6	TRBJ1-6
CASSLGGPTYEQYF	once	14	TRBV7-3	TRBJ2-7